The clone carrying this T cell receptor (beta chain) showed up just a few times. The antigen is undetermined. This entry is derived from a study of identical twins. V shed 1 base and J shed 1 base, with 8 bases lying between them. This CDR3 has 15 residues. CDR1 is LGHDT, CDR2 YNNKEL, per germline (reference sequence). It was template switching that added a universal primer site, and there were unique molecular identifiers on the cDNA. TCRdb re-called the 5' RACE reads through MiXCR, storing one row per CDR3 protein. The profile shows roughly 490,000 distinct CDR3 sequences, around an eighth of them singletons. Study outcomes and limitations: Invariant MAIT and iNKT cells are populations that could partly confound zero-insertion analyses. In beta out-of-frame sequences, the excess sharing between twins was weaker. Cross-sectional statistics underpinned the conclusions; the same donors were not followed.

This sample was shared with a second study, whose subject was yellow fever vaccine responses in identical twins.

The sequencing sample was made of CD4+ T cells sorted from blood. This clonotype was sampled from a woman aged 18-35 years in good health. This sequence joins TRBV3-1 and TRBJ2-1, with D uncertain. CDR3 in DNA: TGTGCCAGCAGCCAAGGAGGAGTGTCCTACAATGAGCAGTTCTTC. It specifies CASSQGGVSYNEQFF.